This T cell receptor beta chain emerged from a study of T cell responses to AZD1222 COVID-19 vaccine. TCRdb keeps only in-frame clones here, not all; method: immunoSEQ multiplex PCR. This table holds roughly 76,000 clones, roughly 89% found once. CDR1 SEHNR and CDR2 FQNEAQ come from the germline V gene (reference sequence). CDR3 length: 15 residues. V shed 2 bases, J shed 6 bases, and the junction held 9 bases outside the gene matches. The starting material was peripheral blood, obtained on day 0 of AZD1222 vaccination. The V gene is TRBV7-9, the J gene TRBJ1-1; TRBD1 agrees at 7 bases. The clonotype was recovered from an adult in good health. The CDR3 reads CASSLTSGGKAEAFF. CDR3 nucleotides: TGTGCCAGCAGCTTAACGTCAGGGGGGAAGGCTGAAGCTTTCTTT.